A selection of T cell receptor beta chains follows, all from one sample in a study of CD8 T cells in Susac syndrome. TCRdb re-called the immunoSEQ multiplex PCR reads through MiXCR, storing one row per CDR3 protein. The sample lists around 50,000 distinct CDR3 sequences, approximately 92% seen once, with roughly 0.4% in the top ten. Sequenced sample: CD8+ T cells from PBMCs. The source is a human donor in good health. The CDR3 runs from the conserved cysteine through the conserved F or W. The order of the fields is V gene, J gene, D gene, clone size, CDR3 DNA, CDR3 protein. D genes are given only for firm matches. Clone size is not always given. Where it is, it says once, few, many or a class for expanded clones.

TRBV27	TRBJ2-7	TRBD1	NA	TGTGCCAGCAGTTTTGGCAGGGGGTTCGACGAGCAGTACTTC	CASSFGRGFDEQYF
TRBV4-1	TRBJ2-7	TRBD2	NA	TGCGCCAGCAGCCACCCCTCCGTAGCGGGGGCCTACGAGCAGTACTTC	CASSHPSVAGAYEQYF
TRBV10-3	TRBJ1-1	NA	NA	TGTGCCATCGGCGAACCCGGGGCAGAAGGGAACACTGAAGCTTTCTTT	CAIGEPGAEGNTEAFF
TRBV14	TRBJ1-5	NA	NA	TGTGCCAGCAGCCAAGATGGTCGGTATAGCAATCAGCCCCAGCATTTT	CASSQDGRYSNQPQHF
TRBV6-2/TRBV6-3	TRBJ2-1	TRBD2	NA	TGTGCCATGGCGGGAGGCCGGTACGGTGAGCAGTTCTTC	CAMAGGRYGEQFF
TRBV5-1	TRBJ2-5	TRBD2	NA	TGCGCCAGCAGCGGGGGGACTAGCGGGAGAGAGACCCAGTACTTC	CASSGGTSGRETQYF
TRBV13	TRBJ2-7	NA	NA	TGTGCCAGCAGCTTAAGGGGACTGTACTACGAGCAGTACTTC	CASSLRGLYYEQYF
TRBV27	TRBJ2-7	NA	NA	TGTGCCAGCAGGCCAGCCGCCTCCTACGAGCAGTACTTC	CASRPAASYEQYF
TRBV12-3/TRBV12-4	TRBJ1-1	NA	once	TGTGCCAGCACCCTGAGTACTGAAGCTTTCTTT	CASTLSTEAFF
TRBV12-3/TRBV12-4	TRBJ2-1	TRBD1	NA	TGTGCCAGCAGTCCGCCACAGGGGGCTGAGCAGTTCTTC	CASSPPQGAEQFF
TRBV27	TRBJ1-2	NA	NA	TGTGCCAGCAGTTTATCTTTCGGGCCCAGGGATGGCTACACCTTC	CASSLSFGPRDGYTF
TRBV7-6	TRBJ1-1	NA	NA	TGTGCCAGCAGCTTAGCAGGGGTCGACACTGAAGCTTTCTTT	CASSLAGVDTEAFF
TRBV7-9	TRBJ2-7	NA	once	TGTGCCAGCAGCCCGAGGACCCGCCGGGAGCAGTACTTC	CASSPRTRREQYF
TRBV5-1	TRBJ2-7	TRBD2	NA	TGCGCCAGCAGCAATGACCCACTAGCGGGAGGGCCTCGGGAGCAGTACTTC	CASSNDPLAGGPREQYF
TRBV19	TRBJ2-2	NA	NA	TGTGCCAGTACTTTGAACACCGGGGAGCTGTTTTTT	CASTLNTGELFF
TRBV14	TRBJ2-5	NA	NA	TGTGCCAGCAGCCAAGTTAACAGGAGCCTCCAAGAGACCCAGTACTTC	CASSQVNRSLQETQYF
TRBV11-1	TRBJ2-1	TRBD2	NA	TGTGCCAGCGGCCCTCTTCTCGCGGGAGGGCCCACGAACTCCTACAATGAGCAGTTCTTC	CASGPLLAGGPTNSYNEQFF
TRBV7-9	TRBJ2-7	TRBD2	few	TGTGCCAGCAGCTTTCCAGATGGACTAGCGGGCGGCTACGAGCAGTACTTC	CASSFPDGLAGGYEQYF
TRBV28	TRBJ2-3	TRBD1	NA	TGTGCCAGCAGCCGTACAGGGGGCCCCACAGATACGCAGTATTTT	CASSRTGGPTDTQYF
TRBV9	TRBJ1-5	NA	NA	TGTGCCAGCAGCGTAGGAGGGGGTGGCAATCAGCCCCAGCATTTT	CASSVGGGGNQPQHF
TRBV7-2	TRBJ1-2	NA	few	TGTGCCAGCAGCTTACAGGGCCCCTATGGCTACACCTTC	CASSLQGPYGYTF
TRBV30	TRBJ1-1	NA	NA	TGTGCCTGGAGTGTATGGGGGGGCACTGAAGCTTTCTTT	CAWSVWGGTEAFF
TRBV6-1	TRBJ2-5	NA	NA	TGTGCCAGCAGTGAAGTTCCTGGGGGACAAGAGACCCAGTACTTC	CASSEVPGGQETQYF
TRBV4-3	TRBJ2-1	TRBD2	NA	TGCGCCAGCAGCCAAGTGGGGGGGTTTTCGACAAATGAGCAGTTCTTC	CASSQVGGFSTNEQFF
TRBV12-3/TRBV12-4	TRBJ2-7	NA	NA	TGTGCCAGCAGTCCCGGACGGGTACGGCAGGGCGAGCAGTACTTC	CASSPGRVRQGEQYF
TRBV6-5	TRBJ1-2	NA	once	TGTGCCAGCAGTTATGAACGGAACTATGGCTACACCTTC	CASSYERNYGYTF
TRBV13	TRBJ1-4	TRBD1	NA	TGTGCCAGCAGCGGGGACAGGGCCGCCTCTGGTGAAAAACTGTTTTTT	CASSGDRAASGEKLFF
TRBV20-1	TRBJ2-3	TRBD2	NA	TGCAGTGCTAGACCCCCTAGATTGGCGGGAGTGGCAGATACGCAGTATTTT	CSARPPRLAGVADTQYF
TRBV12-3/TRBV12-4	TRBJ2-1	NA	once	TGTGCCAGCAGTTCTACAGGCAATGAGCAGTTCTTC	CASSSTGNEQFF
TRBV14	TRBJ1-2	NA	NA	TGTGCCAGCAGCCCAAGGCCGGGACGACTCGGGAGGGGCTACACCTTC	CASSPRPGRLGRGYTF
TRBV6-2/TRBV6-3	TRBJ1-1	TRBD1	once	TGTGCCAGCAGTTCCTATCTTACAGGGGGCCCTGAAGCTTTCTTT	CASSSYLTGGPEAFF
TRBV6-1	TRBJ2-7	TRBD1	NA	TGTGCCAGCAGAGGACCCGAAGGCGACAGGGACACCTACGAGCAGTACTTC	CASRGPEGDRDTYEQYF
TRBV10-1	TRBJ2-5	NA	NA	TGCGCCAGCAGTGAGTCCCCAGCCGGCAGGGGTGTGTGGGAGACCCAGTACTTC	CASSESPAGRGVWETQYF
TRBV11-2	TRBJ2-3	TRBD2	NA	TGTGCCAGTAGGACTAGCGGGAGAAGTAGAGCAGATACGCAGTATTTT	CASRTSGRSRADTQYF
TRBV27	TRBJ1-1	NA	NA	TGTGCCAGCCAGCAACAGGACCTGAACACTGAAGCTTTCTTT	CASQQQDLNTEAFF
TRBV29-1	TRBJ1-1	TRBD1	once	TGCAGCGTTTCCACCGACAGGGGGGACACTGAAGCTTTCTTT	CSVSTDRGDTEAFF
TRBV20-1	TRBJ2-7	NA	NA	TGCAGTGCTAGAGTAGACCCGGGATACGAGCAGTACTTC	CSARVDPGYEQYF
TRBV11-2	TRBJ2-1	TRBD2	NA	TGTGCCAGCAGCTTCATCGGGGAGGGAGACAATGAGCAGTTCTTC	CASSFIGEGDNEQFF
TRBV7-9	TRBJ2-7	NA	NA	TGTGCCAGCAGGGGGGAGCCCTACTACGAGCAGTACTTC	CASRGEPYYEQYF
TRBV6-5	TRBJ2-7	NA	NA	TGTGCCAGCAGTTACCAAGGGAGCTCCTACGAGCAGTACTTC	CASSYQGSSYEQYF
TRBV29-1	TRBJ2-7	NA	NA	TGCAGCGTTGGGGGCCAGGCAACCTACGAGCAGTACTTC	CSVGGQATYEQYF
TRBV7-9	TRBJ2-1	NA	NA	TGTGCCAGCAGCTTAGGCGGGTCCTTTCAAAGGCCCTACAATGAGCAGTTCTTC	CASSLGGSFQRPYNEQFF
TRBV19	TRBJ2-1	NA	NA	TGTGCCAGTAGCGGTCTCTACAATGAGCAGTTCTTC	CASSGLYNEQFF
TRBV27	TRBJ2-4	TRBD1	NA	TGTGCCAGCATTGGGACAGGGGGAACAAACATTCAGTACTTC	CASIGTGGTNIQYF
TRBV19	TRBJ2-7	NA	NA	TGTGCCAGTAGTAGGACGGGGGCCCGTCTTGAGCAGTACTTC	CASSRTGARLEQYF
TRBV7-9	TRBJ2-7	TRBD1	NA	TGTGCCAGCAGCGCGGACAGGGGTCCCGCCTACGAGCAGTACTTC	CASSADRGPAYEQYF
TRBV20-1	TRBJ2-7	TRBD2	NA	TGCAGTGCTGAGGGACTAGCGGGAGCCTACGAGCAGTACTTC	CSAEGLAGAYEQYF
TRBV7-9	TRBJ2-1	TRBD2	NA	TGTGCCAGCAGCTTAGGGTCTAGCGGAAGCTCCTACAATGAGCAGTTCTTC	CASSLGSSGSSYNEQFF
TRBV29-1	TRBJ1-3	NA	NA	TGCAGCGTTGAGGCAGCCGTGGGCCCTGGAAACACCATATATTTT	CSVEAAVGPGNTIYF
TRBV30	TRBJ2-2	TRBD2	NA	TGTGCCTGGAGCGGGAGGAACGGGGAGCTGTTTTTT	CAWSGRNGELFF
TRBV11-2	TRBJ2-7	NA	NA	TGTGCCAGCAGCTTCGGGCCCACCTCCTACGAGCAGTACTTC	CASSFGPTSYEQYF
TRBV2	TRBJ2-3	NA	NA	TGTGCCAGCAGTGATCAGGCGGCTAGCACAGATACGCAGTATTTT	CASSDQAASTDTQYF
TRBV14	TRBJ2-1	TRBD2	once	TGTGCCAGCCAGCGACTAGCGGGAGTAGATGAGCAGTTCTTC	CASQRLAGVDEQFF
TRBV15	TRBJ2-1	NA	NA	TGTGCCACCAGGTGGGGGGGCGAGGGAGAGCAGTTCTTC	CATRWGGEGEQFF